These T cell receptor beta chains were read from a single sample in a study of shared clonotypes between healthy human individuals. Using immunoSEQ multiplex PCR, the repertoire was profiled, and TCRdb retains in-frame clones only, with some absent. The table lists over 2,000,000 clones, 85% to 95% of them singletons, with 1.5% to 2% in the top ten. The specimen was naive CD8+ T cells from PBMCs. Every receptor here comes from a man aged 18 to 29 in good health. Some clones in this sample may be carry-over from other donors' samples. Both conserved end residues are trimmed from each CDR3.

CDR3 length	J gene	V gene	CDR3 protein
11	TRBJ2-7	TRBV27	ASSRTIVYEQY
11	TRBJ1-2	TRBV7-9	ASSFGSHYGYT
11	TRBJ2-7	TRBV7-9	ASSFDRDWEQY
16	TRBJ2-1	TRBV7-8	ASSLALAGSSSYNEQF
13	TRBJ2-3	TRBV27	ASSVQGADTDTQY
11	TRBJ2-5	TRBV30	AWTPHLAETQY
11	TRBJ2-1	TRBV5-1	ASSRDSYNEQF
14	TRBJ2-7	TRBV9	ASSPSYGRASYEQY
10	TRBJ2-7	TRBV29-1	SVVGTAYEQY
11	TRBJ2-7	TRBV7-9	ASTPRTDYEQY
12	TRBJ1-2	TRBV5-4	ASSYGGTGYGYT
15	TRBJ2-7	TRBV9	ASSSSAASGRSYEQY
13	TRBJ2-7	TRBV4-1	ASSHQGLSSYGQY
11	TRBJ2-7	TRBV6-5	ASSYSQGYEQY
13	TRBJ2-1	TRBV5-1	ASSLAQGAYNEQF
10	TRBJ2-3	TRBV19	ASSRGLDTQY
14	TRBJ2-6	TRBV7-9	ASSSGTGSGANVLT
13	TRBJ2-3	TRBV5-8	ASSLTGQRTDTQY
14	TRBJ2-1	TRBV4-1	ASSQDRRTDYNEQF
12	TRBJ2-3	TRBV6-5	ASQSGGEADTQY
17	TRBJ2-1	TRBV13	ASSSVSLLRREKDNEQF
11	TRBJ2-7	TRBV5-6	ASSLGGNYEQY
16	TRBJ2-5	TRBV27	ASSLLGLAGAARETQY
14	TRBJ2-1	TRBV4-3	ASSQGREGWYNEQF
13	TRBJ2-7	TRBV5-6	ASSHGGPRAYEQY
11	TRBJ1-3	TRBV30	ASNPEGGNTIY
17	TRBJ1-4	TRBV13	ASSLGPDRDGPHNEKLF
14	TRBJ2-7	TRBV7-3	ASSVRAGAPAGEQY
10	TRBJ1-1	TRBV29-1	SVTGGRAEAF
12	TRBJ1-1	TRBV28	ASRREFILTEAF
13	TRBJ2-7	TRBV11-2	ASSSGLGPSYEQY
10	TRBJ2-7	TRBV13	ASIGGTYEQY
11	TRBJ2-1	TRBV7-8	ASRAGLEYEQF
9	TRBJ2-4	TRBV29-1	SYTGPDIQY
15	TRBJ2-1	TRBV1	TSSQDSDRQDWGEQF
13	TRBJ2-2	TRBV7-9	ASNKEQAPPGELF
12	TRBJ2-7	TRBV9	ASSGRDSPYEQY
13	TRBJ2-6	TRBV7-9	ASSLDPRGANVLT
13	TRBJ1-2	TRBV16	ASSQRTGFHYGYT
14	TRBJ2-1	TRBV5-6	ASSLVTSEIDNEQF
11	TRBJ2-7	TRBV7-2	ASSFRGDYEQY
13	TRBJ2-7	TRBV5-1	ASSPKGTGSYEQY
12	TRBJ2-2	TRBV27	ASSSRLATGELF
13	TRBJ2-3	TRBV9	ASSDRDQDADTQY
10	TRBJ2-7	TRBV5-1	ASSSPSYEQY
13	TRBJ2-4	TRBV28	ASSLVRQGKNIQY
13	TRBJ1-3	TRBV18	ASSPPPTPGNTIY
10	TRBJ2-1	TRBV7-9	ASSSDHNEQF
13	TRBJ2-7	TRBV4-3	ASSQERRVRGEQY
16	TRBJ2-3	TRBV27	ASSPYPLAGVYTDTQY
13	TRBJ2-7	TRBV29-1	SVQTGAKYSYEQY
11	TRBJ2-1	TRBV13	ASRGQGVDEQF
15	TRBJ2-1	TRBV14	ASSQDGAAGGPDEQF
12	TRBJ1-5	TRBV6-6	ASWPGGGNQPQH